Given below is one T cell receptor (beta chain) in context. What it binds is not known. The record originates from a study of T cells in localized non-small cell lung cancer. Findings of the study overall: A higher density of T cells in blood coincided with extended overall survival. Compared with tumor, uninvolved adjacent lung displayed greater T cell clonality, ranking highest overall. Adjacent lung was found to contain a median approximately 62 of the top 100 tumor clones.

The CDR3 has 15 residues. The germline V gene has CDR1 SGDLS and CDR2 YYNGEE. With 0 bases removed from V and 6 bases from J, the gap between germline ends came to 10 bases. TCRdb's table, derived via immunoSEQ multiplex PCR, lists solely in-frame clones and lacks some. The sample consists of approximately 1,500 clones, about 35% of them appearing once. Lung tissue at least 2 cm from the tumor margin was confirmed free of atypia. Material: normal lung tissue next to the tumor, obtained before any cancer treatment. The origin of this receptor is an older female donor with stage II squamous cell lung carcinoma. The rearrangement joins TRBV9 to TRBJ1-6; D is unresolved. CDR3 region: CASSVEGAGNSPLHF. CDR3 in DNA: TGTGCCAGCAGCGTAGAGGGCGCTGGTAATTCACCCCTCCACTTT. The full variable domain, in which reference TRBV9 and TRBJ1-6 provide the parts outside the CDR3, is DSGVTQTPKHLITATGQRVTLRCSPRSGDLSVYWYQQSLDQGLQFLIQYYNGEERAKGNILERFSAQQFPDLHSELNLSSLELGDSALYFCASSVEGAGNSPLHFGNGTRLTVT.